This TCR beta chain was sequenced during a study of T cells in Graves' hyperthyroidism and ophthalmopathy. The CDR3 has 12 residues. Trimming cost V 6 bases and J 6 bases, with 10 bases left between them. The germline gives CDR1 KGHSH, CDR2 LQKENI. This clonotype was recorded many times. Amplification targeted TCR beta CDR3 regions from RNA transcripts. The HTBI primer set was used in a first-round RT-PCR of the TCR CDR3. TCRdb reprocessed the multiplex PCR reads with MiXCR, giving one entry per CDR3 protein. The data hold around 350,000 distinct CDR3 sequences, with around 14% observed a single time. The TCR originated in a woman aged 18-30 years with Graves' hyperthyroidism. This rearrangement joins TRBV18 to TRBJ2-3; D remains ambiguous. Sample: blood. CDR3 loop: CASSGLGDTQYF. The CDR3 DNA reads as TGTGCCAGCTCCGGCTTGGGGGATACGCAGTATTTT.